These T cell receptor beta chains were read from a single sample in a study of blood T cells in healthy people across ages. TCRdb re-derived calls from the 5' RACE reads in MiXCR, one entry per CDR3 protein. The sample carries around 750,000 distinct CDR3 sequences, roughly 50% recorded once. The sample comprised blood. The source of these receptors is a man older than 75 in good health. The CDR3 runs from the conserved cysteine through the conserved F or W. A D gene is named only where the DNA matches it firmly. Clone sizes are given selectively: once, few, many, or a class where the clone is expanded.

>TRBV7-9|TRBJ1-1|-|-
TGTGCCAGCAGCTTAGTCTCTCGGGAAGGCGCTTTCTTT
CASSLVSREGAFF
>TRBV18|TRBJ2-5|-|TRBD2
TGTGCCAGCTCACCGGGACTAGCGGGAATTGAGCAGTACTTC
CASSPGLAGIEQYF
>TRBV9|TRBJ2-1|few|-
TGTGCCAGCAGCGTGACGGGTCTCTCCTACAATGAGCAGTTCTTC
CASSVTGLSYNEQFF
>TRBV14|TRBJ2-1|-|-
TGTGCCAGCAGCCAAGGATCCCGCCTTTGGTCGGTCAATGAGCAGTTCTTC
CASSQGSRLWSVNEQFF
>TRBV12-3/TRBV12-4|TRBJ2-5|-|TRBD1
TGTGCCAGCAGTTTAACGATGGGACAGGGGGGACAAGAGACCCAGTACTTC
CASSLTMGQGGQETQYF
>TRBV3-1|TRBJ2-7|-|-
TGTGCCAGCAGCGGCGCAGGATACTCCTACGAGCAGTACTTC
CASSGAGYSYEQYF
>TRBV27|TRBJ2-4|-|-
TGTGCCAGCAGTGGAACAGGGCTGGGCAAAAACAGTCAGTACTTC
CASSGTGLGKNSQYF
>TRBV7-2|TRBJ2-7|-|TRBD1
TGTGCCAGCAGCCAAGGACAGGGGTTAACCTACGAGCAGTACTTC
CASSQGQGLTYEQYF
>TRBV10-1|TRBJ2-7|-|-
TGCGCCAGCAGTGACTACCAAGGGTCGGCCTACGAGCAGTACTTC
CASSDYQGSAYEQYF
>TRBV11-2|TRBJ2-7|-|-
TGTGCCAGCAGCCTCAGGGTAGGGGAGCAGTACTTC
CASSLRVGEQYF
>TRBV6-1|TRBJ2-3|-|TRBD2
TGTGCCAGCAGTTTCGCCTGGACTAGCGCCACAGATACGCAGTATTTT
CASSFAWTSATDTQYF
>TRBV2|TRBJ1-1|few|TRBD1
TGTGCCAGCAGAGACACAGGGGCGGGGACTGAAGCTTTCTTT
CASRDTGAGTEAFF
>TRBV4-1|TRBJ2-7|-|-
TGCGCCAGCAGCCATGTGGGCCCCACCGAGCAGTACTTC
CASSHVGPTEQYF
>TRBV6-6|TRBJ2-5|-|TRBD1
TGTGCCAGCAGGCGTTCCCAAGGACAGGGTCAAGAGACCCAGTACTTC
CASRRSQGQGQETQYF
>TRBV10-3|TRBJ2-5|once|-
TGTGCCATCAGTGCCCGGTCTCAAGGGACCCAGTACTTC
CAISARSQGTQYF
>TRBV28|TRBJ1-2|-|-
TGTGCCAGCAGTCCCCAAGCGGCGGACCTCTATGGCTACACCTTC
CASSPQAADLYGYTF
>TRBV5-1|TRBJ1-3|-|TRBD1
TGCGCCAGCAGCACGGGACAGTGGGACTCCGGAAACACCATATATTTT
CASSTGQWDSGNTIYF
>TRBV12-5|TRBJ2-1|-|-
TGTGCTAGTGGGGCTCTACTAGGAGGTGAGCAGTTCTTC
CASGALLGGEQFF
>TRBV10-3|TRBJ2-3|-|-
TGTGCCATCAGTGGGGACCACCTAAGGGGAGGAGATACGCAGTATTTT
CAISGDHLRGGDTQYF